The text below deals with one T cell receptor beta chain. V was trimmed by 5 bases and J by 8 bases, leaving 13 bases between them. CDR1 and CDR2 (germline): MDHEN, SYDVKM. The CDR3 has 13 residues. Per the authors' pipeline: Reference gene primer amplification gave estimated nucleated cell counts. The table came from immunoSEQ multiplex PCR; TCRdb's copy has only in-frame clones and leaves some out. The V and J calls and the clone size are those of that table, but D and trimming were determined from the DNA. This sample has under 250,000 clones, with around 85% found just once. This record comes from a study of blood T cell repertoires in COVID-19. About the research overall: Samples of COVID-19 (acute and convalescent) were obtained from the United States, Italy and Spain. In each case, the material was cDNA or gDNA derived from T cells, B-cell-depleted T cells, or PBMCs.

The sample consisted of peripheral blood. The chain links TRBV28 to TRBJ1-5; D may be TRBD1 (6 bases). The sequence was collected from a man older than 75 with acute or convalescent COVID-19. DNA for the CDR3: TGTGCCAGCAGTAAGGAACAGGGAGAGCCCCAGCATTTT. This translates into CASSKEQGEPQHF. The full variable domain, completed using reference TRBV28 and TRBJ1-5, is DVKVTQSSRYLVKRTGEKVFLECVQDMDHENMFWYRQDPGLGLRLIYFSYDVKMKEKGDIPEGYSVSREKKERFSLILESASTNQTSMYLCASSKEQGEPQHFGDGTRLSIL.